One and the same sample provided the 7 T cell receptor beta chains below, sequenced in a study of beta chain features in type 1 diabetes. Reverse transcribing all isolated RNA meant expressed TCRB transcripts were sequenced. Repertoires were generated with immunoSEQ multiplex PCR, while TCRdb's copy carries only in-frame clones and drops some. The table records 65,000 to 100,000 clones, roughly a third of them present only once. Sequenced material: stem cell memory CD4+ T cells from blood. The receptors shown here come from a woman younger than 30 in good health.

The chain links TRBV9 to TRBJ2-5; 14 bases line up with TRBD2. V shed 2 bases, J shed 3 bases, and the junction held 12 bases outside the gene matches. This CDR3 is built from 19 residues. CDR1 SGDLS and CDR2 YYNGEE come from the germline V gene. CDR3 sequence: CASSVSGLAGGPFKETQYF. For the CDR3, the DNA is TGTGCCAGCAGCGTTAGTGGACTAGCGGGGGGACCGTTCAAAGAGACCCAGTACTTC.

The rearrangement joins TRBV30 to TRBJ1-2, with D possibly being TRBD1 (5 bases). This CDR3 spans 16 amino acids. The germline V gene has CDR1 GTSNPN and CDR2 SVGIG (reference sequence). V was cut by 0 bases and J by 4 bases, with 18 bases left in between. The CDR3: CAWSVLRQPTSYGYTF. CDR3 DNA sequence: TGTGCCTGGAGTGTACTGAGACAGCCTACCTCCTATGGCTACACCTTC. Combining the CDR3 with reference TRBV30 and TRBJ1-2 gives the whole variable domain SQTIHQWPATLVQPVGSPLSLECTVEGTSNPNLYWYRQAAGRGLQLLFYSVGIGQISSEVPQNLSASRPQDRQFILSSKKLLLSDSGFYLCAWSVLRQPTSYGYTFGSGTRLTVV.

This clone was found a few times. Here the CDR3 reads CASSMDNSYEQYF. CDR3 in DNA: TGCGCCAGCAGCATGGACAATTCCTACGAGCAGTACTTC. The chain couples TRBV5-1 to TRBJ2-7, with D perhaps TRBD1 (5 bases). Germline CDR1 is SGHRS and CDR2 is YFSETQ. The CDR3 runs 13 residues. Trimming removed 4 bases at V and 1 base at J, with 9 bases between. Supplemented by reference TRBV5-1 and TRBJ2-7, the full variable domain reads KAGVTQTPRYLIKTRGQQVTLSCSPISGHRSVSWYQQTPGQGLQFLFEYFSETQRNKGNFPGRFSGRQFSNSRSEMNVSTLELGDSALYLCASSMDNSYEQYFGPGTRLTVT.

CDR3 loop: CASSDRDRFDTGELFF. CDR3 bases: TGTGCCAGCAGTGACCGGGACAGGTTTGACACCGGGGAGCTGTTTTTT. The rearrangement joins TRBV6-1 to TRBJ2-2, with 8 positions matching TRBD1. The length of the CDR3 is 16 residues. Unmatched junction bases numbered 6, after V lost 3 bases and J lost 3 bases. Germline-derived CDR1 and CDR2 are MNHNS and SASEGT.

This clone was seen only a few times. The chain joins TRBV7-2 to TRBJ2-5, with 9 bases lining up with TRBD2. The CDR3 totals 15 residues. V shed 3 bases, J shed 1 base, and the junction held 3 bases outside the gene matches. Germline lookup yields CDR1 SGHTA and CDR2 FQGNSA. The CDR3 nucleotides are TGTGCCAGCAGCTTTCAAGCGGGAGGCCAAGAGACCCAGTACTTC. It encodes CASSFQAGGQETQYF.

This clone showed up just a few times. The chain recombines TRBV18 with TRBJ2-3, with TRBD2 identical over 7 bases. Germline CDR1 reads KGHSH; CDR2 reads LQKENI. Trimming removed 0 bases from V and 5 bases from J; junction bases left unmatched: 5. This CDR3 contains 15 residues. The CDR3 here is CASSPPGGPKDTQYF. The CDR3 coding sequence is TGTGCCAGCTCACCACCGGGAGGGCCCAAAGATACGCAGTATTTT.

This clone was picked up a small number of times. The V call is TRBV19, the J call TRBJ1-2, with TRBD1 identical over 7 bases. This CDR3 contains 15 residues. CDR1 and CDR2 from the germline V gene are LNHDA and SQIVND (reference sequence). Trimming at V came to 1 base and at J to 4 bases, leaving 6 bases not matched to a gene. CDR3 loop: CASSIVEGAGYGYTF. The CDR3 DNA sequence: TGTGCCAGTAGTATAGTGGAGGGGGCAGGCTATGGCTACACCTTC.